Listed here is a single T cell receptor (beta chain). It has no known antigen specificity. The data are from a study of CXCR3-negative and CXCR3-positive naive CD8 T cells (dated by TCRdb to the late 2010s). Turning to the overall study: In total, 110 million to 150 million TRB reads were obtained, corresponding to roughly 1.5 +/- 0.3 million reads per library. Diversity and physicochemical repertoire analyses covered eleven to twelve donors pooled from two independent experiments. TRBV-TRBJ cluster analysis included naive subsets from several donors and memory cells from 3 donors. What the research found in general, with its limitations: Because surface CD5, which is linked to self-reactivity in mice, was comparable between the naive subsets, TCR interaction strength was also inferred from TRB CDR3 physicochemical properties. Freshly isolated PBMCs were used for most assays because CXCR3 expression went down partially after cryopreservation. Within the same donor, TRBV-TRBJ usage looked similar between naive CXCR3-negative and CXCR3-positive cells, but memory cells had distinct patterns. Repertoire diversity was comparably high in both naive subsets but much lower in memory CD8+ T cells. Compared with CXCR3-negative naive cells, CXCR3-positive naive cells had TRB CDR3s with higher hydrophobicity (lower Kidera factor 4), lower energy, and higher strength and volume indices.

Reads for this sample came from a NextSeq 550. The Human TCR Profiling Kit (MiLaboratory) was used to make UMI-labeled 5' RACE TRB cDNA libraries. The full amount of extracted RNA was used for cDNA synthesis, and the full amount of resulting cDNA was used for PCR amplification. The libraries were made side by side, with each library going through the same number of PCR cycles. From the authors' description of their analysis: With a requirement of at least two reads per UMI, MIGEC and MiXCR extracted about 52,000 +/- 9,100 unique UMI-labeled TRB cDNA molecules per library. Each library averaged about 40,000 +/- 10,000 functional in-frame TRB CDR3 nucleotide clonotypes without stop codons. Diversity metrics, including normalized Shannon-Wiener and Chao1, were computed in VDJtools after downsampling to 5000 UMI-labeled TRB molecules per sample. Clonotype-size-weighted physicochemical properties of the central five CDR3 residues (interaction energy, strength, volume and Kidera factor 4) were computed in VDJtools. After TCRdb reprocessed the reads, each CDR3 protein sequence was kept as one row, without DNA. None of the V and J calls come from the authors' own analysis; TCRdb made them. Per the sample table, the count is 55,000 to 70,000 distinct CDR3 sequences. More than 0.5% of the sample is in the top ten clones.

Reading from cysteine to phenylalanine, the CDR3 counts 19 amino acids. The entry carries no DNA sequence. Reading the germline V gene gives CDR1 SGHTA and CDR2 FQGNSA. Each CD8+ T cell subset was flow-sorted in triplicate, and 300,000 or so cells per subset were placed directly into RLT lysis buffer. Naive CD8+ T cells were defined stringently as CD45RO-CCR7+CD27+CD95- to exclude memory contaminants. Standard density gradient centrifugation was used to isolate peripheral blood mononuclear cells from buffy coats. Naive CXCR3-negative and CXCR3-positive CD8+ T cells were flow-sorted on a FACSAria III. Total RNA was extracted from sorted cells with an RNeasy Mini Kit.

This chain joins TRBV7-2 to TRBJ2-1; TCRdb's assignment of TRBD2 cannot be checked, as there is no DNA. Sequenced sample: naive CXCR3+ CD8+ T cells from blood. Taken with the paper, the label for cell subset or site translates to: CD45RO-CCR7+CD27+CD95- naive CD8+ T cells expressing CXCR3 (TNR3+). The receptor was isolated from a human donor in good health. Some clones in this sample may be carry-over from other donors' samples. CDR3 reads: CASTLLGLAGGSSYNEQFF.